These 18 T cell receptor beta chains were sequenced from one sample in a study of blood T cells in healthy people across ages. Next came a second PCR, run for about 6 to 12 cycles, which used a sample-barcoded 5' primer along with a J-beta primer mix. TCRdb processed the 5' RACE reads anew with MiXCR; each CDR3 protein has one entry. The data hold some 1.4 million distinct CDR3 sequences, with approximately 40% observed a single time. The sample comprised blood. These receptors were taken from a woman between 18 and 29 years old in good health.

The J gene is TRBJ2-3, the V gene TRBV20-1, with TRBD2 matching 8 bases. Per the germline V gene, CDR1 is DFQATT and CDR2 is SNEGSKA (reference sequence). This CDR3 has 15 residues. The ends lost 5 bases at V and 3 bases at J; junction bases unmatched: 10. The CDR3 region has the DNA TGCAGTGCTTTCCCCGGTACTAGCGGAACAGATACGCAGTATTTT. Amino acid sequence: CSAFPGTSGTDTQYF.

The chain joins TRBV5-1 to TRBJ2-1, with TRBD1 matching over 12 bases. Trimming took 0 bases from V and 2 from J; bases not matched to a gene: 3. CDR1 is SGHRS, CDR2 YFSETQ, per germline. The CDR3 runs 17 residues. This chain's CDR3 is CASSLVGTGGAYNEQFF. The CDR3 DNA follows: TGCGCCAGCAGCTTGGTTGGGACAGGGGGCGCCTACAATGAGCAGTTCTTC.

This clonotype was seen at least ten times. The gene calls are TRBV3-1 and TRBJ2-3; 7 bases agree with TRBD2. The CDR3 spans 17 residues. Germline CDR1 is LGHDT and CDR2 is YNNKEL (reference sequence). With V trimmed by 4 bases and J by 6 bases, 16 bases remained unmatched. The CDR3 DNA follows: TGTGCCAGCAGCCCTGAACATGAGGCGGGAGAGCGCGATACGCAGTATTTT. Amino acids: CASSPEHEAGERDTQYF.

The rearrangement links TRBV12-3 or TRBV12-4 to TRBJ2-1; D is unresolved. The CDR3 is made up of 12 amino acids. V lost 6 bases and J 7 bases, leaving 10 bases between the germline ends. The CDR3, as DNA: TGTGCCAGCAGCGGAGTGGTAAATGAGCAGTTCTTC. Amino acids: CASSGVVNEQFF.

The chain recombines TRBV6-6 with TRBJ1-2, with TRBD1 as a possible D gene (5 bases). Looked up from germline, CDR1 is MNHNY and CDR2 is SVGAGI (reference sequence). Trimming left V 6 bases short and J 4 bases short, with 12 bases between. This CDR3 has 13 amino acids. The CDR3 is CASRFQGGYGYTF. CDR3 nucleotides: TGTGCCAGCAGATTTCAGGGAGGCTATGGCTACACCTTC.

The chain uses TRBV12-3 or TRBV12-4 and TRBJ1-2; 11 nucleotides agree with TRBD1. V shed 5 bases and J 4 bases; nucleotides not matched to a gene: 6. CDR3 length: 15 residues. As DNA, the CDR3 is TGTGCCAGCAGTCCCACGGGACAGGGGGGCTATGGCTACACCTTC. As protein: CASSPTGQGGYGYTF.

Here the CDR3 reads CSVQGSDSYEQYF. The DNA for the CDR3 is TGCAGTGTACAGGGATCGGACTCCTACGAGCAGTACTTC. This chain connects TRBV20-1 to TRBJ2-7, with D possibly matching TRBD1 (6 bases). The CDR3 covers 13 residues. Trimming removed 7 bases at V and 0 bases at J, with 13 bases between. In germline, CDR1 is DFQATT, CDR2 SNEGSKA (reference sequence).

This chain's CDR3 is CASSQSPGSSYEQYF. The CDR3 region has the DNA TGTGCCAGCAGCCAATCGCCAGGTAGCTCCTACGAGCAGTACTTC. The chain couples TRBV16 to TRBJ2-7; no reliable D call. The CDR3 is 15 residues long. The germline CDR1 and CDR2 sequences are KGHSY and FQNENV. The germline V and J ends were trimmed by 0 bases and 0 bases, with 9 bases remaining between them.

The chain employs TRBV20-1 and TRBJ1-5, with TRBD1 as a possible D gene (5 bases). V lost 5 bases and J lost 2, with 13 bases in between. Germline lookup yields CDR1 DFQATT and CDR2 SNEGSKA (reference sequence). This CDR3 has 14 residues. In DNA, the CDR3 is TGCAGTGCTGGAGGGGTGGATCGCAATCAGCCCCAGCATTTT. It translates to CSAGGVDRNQPQHF.

This sequence joins TRBV20-1 and TRBJ1-2; D is unclear. V was clipped by 0 bases and J by 3 bases, with 20 bases between them. The CDR3 has 17 amino acids. Per the germline V gene, CDR1 is DFQATT and CDR2 is SNEGSKA (reference sequence). This chain's CDR3 is CSARDPSAGRKDYGYTF. DNA of the CDR3: TGCAGTGCTAGAGATCCCTCGGCGGGCAGGAAGGACTATGGCTACACCTTC.

This clonotype was found a few times. This chain joins TRBV7-9 and TRBJ2-3; 8 nucleotides match TRBD1. Germline V gives CDR1 SEHNR, CDR2 FQNEAQ (reference sequence). There are 15 residues in the CDR3. After removal of 5 bases from V and 6 bases from J, the junction contained 10 bases not matched to a gene. The CDR3 nucleotides are TGTGCCAGCAGCCCCGGACAGGGAACAGGTGATACGCAGTATTTT. It is translated as CASSPGQGTGDTQYF.

The rearrangement joins TRBV14 to TRBJ2-1; 7 nucleotides line up with TRBD2. The J call is doubtful: the DNA matches TRBJ2-7 better. CDR1 and CDR2 from the germline V gene are SGHDN and FVKESK. CDR3 size: 15 residues. CDR3 protein: CASSPLADSYNEQYF. CDR3 DNA sequence: TGTGCCAGCAGCCCCCTAGCGGACTCCTACAATGAGCAGTACTTC.

Worth noting for this clonotype: This may arise from a read error, as a much more abundant clone is one base away. V gene TRBV7-9 combines with J gene TRBJ1-2; no clear D gene. Germline V gene lookup returns CDR1 SEHNR and CDR2 FQNEAQ (reference sequence). V was trimmed by 1 base and J by 6 bases, leaving 9 bases between them. CDR3 length: 13 amino acids. The CDR3 coding sequence is TGTGCCAGCAGCTTAGTCGGGGTTGATGGCTACACCTTC. As protein: CASSLVGVDGYTF. Complete variable domain (other parts from reference TRBV7-9 and TRBJ1-2): DTGVSQNPRHKITKRGQNVTFRCDPISEHNRLYWYRQTLGQGPEFLTYFQNEAQLEKSRLLSDRFSAERPKGSFSTLEIQRTEQGDSAMYLCASSLVGVDGYTFGSGTRLTVV.

The genes are TRBV20-1 and TRBJ2-3; 7 positions match TRBD1. With 6 bases clipped from V and 4 bases from J, the junction kept 10 bases outside the gene matches. CDR3 size: 14 residues. CDR1 is DFQATT, CDR2 SNEGSKA, per germline (reference sequence). The CDR3 protein is CSADTGTVADTQYF. Written as DNA, the CDR3 is TGCAGTGCCGATACCGGGACAGTGGCAGATACGCAGTATTTT.

This clonotype was seen a few times. The chain is built from TRBV18 and TRBJ1-2; D perhaps matches TRBD1 (5 bases). CDR1 KGHSH and CDR2 LQKENI come from the germline V gene. V dropped 5 bases and J dropped 3 bases, with 10 bases sitting between them. The CDR3 loop spans 13 amino acids. CDR3 region: CASSEGADYGYTF. CDR3 bases: TGTGCCAGCTCAGAAGGGGCGGACTATGGCTACACCTTC.

This clonotype was counted many times. The rearrangement links TRBV15 to TRBJ2-7; D is unclear. Germline V gene sequence: CDR1 LNHNV, CDR2 YYDKDF (reference sequence). Trimming took 0 bases from V and 3 from J, leaving 12 bases between them. The CDR3 consists of 15 residues. The DNA for the CDR3 is TGTGCCACCAGCAGAGAGGTCTCGGGCAGCTACGAGCAGTACTTC. Translating gives CATSREVSGSYEQYF.

For the CDR3, the DNA is TGTGCCAGCTTGCACATGGGACGGTGGAACACTGAAGCTTTCTTT. Translation gives CASLHMGRWNTEAFF. The chain uses TRBV21-1 and TRBJ1-1; the table's D call, TRBD1, has no DNA check behind it. TRBV21-1 constitutes a pseudogene. The CDR3 consists of 15 residues.

The chain uses TRBV3-1 and TRBJ1-1; 7 bases agree with TRBD1. This CDR3 spans 13 amino acids. Germline CDR1 reads LGHDT; CDR2 reads YNNKEL (reference sequence). The ends lost 4 bases at V and 7 bases at J; junction bases unmatched: 6. The CDR3 reads CASSPGTGVEAFF. The CDR3 DNA reads as TGTGCCAGCAGCCCCGGAACAGGGGTTGAAGCTTTCTTT.